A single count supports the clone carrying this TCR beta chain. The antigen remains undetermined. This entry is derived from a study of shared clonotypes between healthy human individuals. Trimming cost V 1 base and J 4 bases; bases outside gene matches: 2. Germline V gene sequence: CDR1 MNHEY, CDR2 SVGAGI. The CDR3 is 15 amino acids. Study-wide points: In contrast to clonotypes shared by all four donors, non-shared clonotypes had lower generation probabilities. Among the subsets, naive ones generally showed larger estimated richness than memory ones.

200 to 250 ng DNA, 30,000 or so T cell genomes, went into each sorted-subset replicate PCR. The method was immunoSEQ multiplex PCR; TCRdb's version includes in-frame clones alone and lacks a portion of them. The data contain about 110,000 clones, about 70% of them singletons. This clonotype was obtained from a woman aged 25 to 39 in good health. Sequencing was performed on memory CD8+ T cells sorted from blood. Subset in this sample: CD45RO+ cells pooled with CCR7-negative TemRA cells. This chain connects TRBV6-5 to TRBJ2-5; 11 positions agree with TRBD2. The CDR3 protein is CASSYFGLAGETQYF. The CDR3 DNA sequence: TGTGCCAGCAGTTACTTCGGACTAGCGGGAGAGACCCAGTACTTC.